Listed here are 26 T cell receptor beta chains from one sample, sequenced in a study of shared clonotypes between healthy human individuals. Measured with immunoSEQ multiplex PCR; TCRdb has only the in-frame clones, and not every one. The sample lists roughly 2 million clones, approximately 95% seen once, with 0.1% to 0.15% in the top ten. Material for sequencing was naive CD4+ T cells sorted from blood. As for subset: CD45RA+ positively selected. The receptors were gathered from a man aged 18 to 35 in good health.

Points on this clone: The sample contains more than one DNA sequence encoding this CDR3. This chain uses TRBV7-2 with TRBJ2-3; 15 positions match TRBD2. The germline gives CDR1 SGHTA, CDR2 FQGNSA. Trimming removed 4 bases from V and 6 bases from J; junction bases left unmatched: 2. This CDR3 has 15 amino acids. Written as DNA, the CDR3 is TGTGCCAGCAGCTCGGGACTAGCGGGAGGTGATACGCAGTATTTT. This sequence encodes CASSSGLAGGDTQYF.

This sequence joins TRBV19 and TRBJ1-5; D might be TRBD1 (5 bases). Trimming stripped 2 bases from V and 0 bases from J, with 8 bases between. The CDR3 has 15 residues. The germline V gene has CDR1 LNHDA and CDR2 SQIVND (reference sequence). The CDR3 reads CASSINRYSNQPQHF. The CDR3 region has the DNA TGTGCCAGTAGTATAAACAGGTATAGCAATCAGCCCCAGCATTTT. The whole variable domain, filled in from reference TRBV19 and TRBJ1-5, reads DGGITQSPKYLFRKEGQNVTLSCEQNLNHDAMYWYRQDPGQGLRLIYYSQIVNDFQKGDIAEGYSVSREKKESFPLTVTSAQKNPTAFYLCASSINRYSNQPQHFGDGTRLSIL.

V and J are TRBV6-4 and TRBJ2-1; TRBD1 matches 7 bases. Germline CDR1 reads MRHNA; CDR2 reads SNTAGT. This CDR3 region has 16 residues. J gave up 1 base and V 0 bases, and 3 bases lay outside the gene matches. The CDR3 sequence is CASSDSRGPSYNEQFF. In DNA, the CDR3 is TGTGCCAGCAGTGACTCGAGGGGGCCTTCCTACAATGAGCAGTTCTTC.

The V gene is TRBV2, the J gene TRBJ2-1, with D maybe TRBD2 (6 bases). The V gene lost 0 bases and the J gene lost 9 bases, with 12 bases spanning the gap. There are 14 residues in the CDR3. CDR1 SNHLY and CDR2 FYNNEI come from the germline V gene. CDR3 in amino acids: CASSEAGGSGEQFF. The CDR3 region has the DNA TGTGCCAGCAGTGAAGCTGGAGGGAGCGGTGAGCAGTTCTTC.

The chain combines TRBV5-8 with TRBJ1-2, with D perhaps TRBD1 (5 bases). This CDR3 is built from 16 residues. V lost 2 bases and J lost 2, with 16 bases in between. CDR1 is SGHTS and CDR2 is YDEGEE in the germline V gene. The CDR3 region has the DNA TGTGCCAGCAGCTTAGCGCTGGGGGATAACAACTATGGCTACACCTTC. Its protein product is CASSLALGDNNYGYTF. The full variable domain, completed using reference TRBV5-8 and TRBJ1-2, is EAGVTQSPTHLIKTRGQQATLRCSPISGHTSVYWYQQALGLGLQFLLWYDEGEERNRGNFPPRFSGRQFPNYSSELNVNALELEDSALYLCASSLALGDNNYGYTFGSGTRLTVV.

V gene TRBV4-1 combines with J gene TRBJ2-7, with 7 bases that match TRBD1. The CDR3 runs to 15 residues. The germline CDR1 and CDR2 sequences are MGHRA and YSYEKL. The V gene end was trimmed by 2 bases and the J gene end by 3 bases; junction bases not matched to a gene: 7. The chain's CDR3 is CASSQKGTVDYEQYF. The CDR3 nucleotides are TGCGCCAGCAGCCAAAAAGGGACAGTGGACTACGAGCAGTACTTC.

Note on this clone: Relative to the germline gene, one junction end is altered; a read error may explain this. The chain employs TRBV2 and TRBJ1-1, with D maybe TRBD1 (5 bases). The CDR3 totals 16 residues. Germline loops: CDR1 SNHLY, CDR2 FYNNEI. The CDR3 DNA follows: TGTGCCAGCAGTGAACTCAGGGCAGAGGGAAACACCGAAGCTTTCTTT. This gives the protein CASSELRAEGNTEAFF.

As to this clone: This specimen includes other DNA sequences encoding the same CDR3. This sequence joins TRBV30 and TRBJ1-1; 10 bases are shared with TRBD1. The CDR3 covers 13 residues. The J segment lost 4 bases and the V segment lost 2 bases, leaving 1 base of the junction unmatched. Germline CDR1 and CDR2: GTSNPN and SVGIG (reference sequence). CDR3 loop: CAWSRTGGTEAFF. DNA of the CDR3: TGTGCCTGGAGTAGGACAGGGGGCACTGAAGCTTTCTTT.

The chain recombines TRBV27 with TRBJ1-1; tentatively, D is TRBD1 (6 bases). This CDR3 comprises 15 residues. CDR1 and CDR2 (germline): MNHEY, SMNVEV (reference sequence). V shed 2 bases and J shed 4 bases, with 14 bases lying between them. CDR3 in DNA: TGTGCCAGCAGTTTAGCGACAGGAGGCGGCACTGAAGCTTTCTTT. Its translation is CASSLATGGGTEAFF.

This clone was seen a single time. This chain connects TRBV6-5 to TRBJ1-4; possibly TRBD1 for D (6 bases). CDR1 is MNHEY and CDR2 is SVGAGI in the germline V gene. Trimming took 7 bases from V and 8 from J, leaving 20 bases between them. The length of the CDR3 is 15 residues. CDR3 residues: CASTQGTQRAEKLFF. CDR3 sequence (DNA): TGTGCCAGCACCCAAGGGACACAACGCGCAGAAAAACTGTTTTTT.

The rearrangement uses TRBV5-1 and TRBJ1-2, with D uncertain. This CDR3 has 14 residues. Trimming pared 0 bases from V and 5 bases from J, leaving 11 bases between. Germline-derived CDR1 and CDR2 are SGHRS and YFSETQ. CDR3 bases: TGCGCCAGCAGCTTGGAAGGGAGTGTATATGGCTACACCTTC. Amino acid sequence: CASSLEGSVYGYTF.

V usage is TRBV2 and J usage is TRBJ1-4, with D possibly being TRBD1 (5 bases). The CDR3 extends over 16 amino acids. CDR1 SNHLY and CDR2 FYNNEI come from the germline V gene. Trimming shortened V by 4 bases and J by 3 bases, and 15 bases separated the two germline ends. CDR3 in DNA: TGTGCCAGCAGTGCGGGACTGAAGAAGGCTAATGAAAAACTGTTTTTT. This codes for CASSAGLKKANEKLFF.

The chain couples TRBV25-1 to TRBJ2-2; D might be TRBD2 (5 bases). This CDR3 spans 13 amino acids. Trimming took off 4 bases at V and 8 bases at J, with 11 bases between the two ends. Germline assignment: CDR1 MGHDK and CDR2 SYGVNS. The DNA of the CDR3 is TGTGCCAGCAGTGGACTACCTCCTGGGGAGCTGTTTTTT. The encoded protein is CASSGLPPGELFF.

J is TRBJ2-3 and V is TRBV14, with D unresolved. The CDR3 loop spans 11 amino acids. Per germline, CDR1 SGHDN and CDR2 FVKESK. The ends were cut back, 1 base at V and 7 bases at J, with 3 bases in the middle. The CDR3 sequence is CASSQGYTQYF. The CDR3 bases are TGTGCCAGCAGCCAAGGATATACGCAGTATTTT.

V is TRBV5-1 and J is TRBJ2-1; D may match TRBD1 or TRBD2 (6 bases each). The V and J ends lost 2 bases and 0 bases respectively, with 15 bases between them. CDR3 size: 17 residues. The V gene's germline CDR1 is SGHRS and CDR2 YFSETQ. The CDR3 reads CASSFRRGDSSYNEQFF. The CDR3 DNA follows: TGCGCCAGCAGCTTTAGAAGGGGGGATAGCTCCTACAATGAGCAGTTCTTC.

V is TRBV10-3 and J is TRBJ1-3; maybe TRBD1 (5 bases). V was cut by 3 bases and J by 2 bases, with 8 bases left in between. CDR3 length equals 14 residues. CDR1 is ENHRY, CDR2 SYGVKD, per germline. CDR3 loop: CAISDQGTGNTIYF. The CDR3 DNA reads TGTGCCATCAGTGACCAGGGTACTGGAAACACCATATATTTT.

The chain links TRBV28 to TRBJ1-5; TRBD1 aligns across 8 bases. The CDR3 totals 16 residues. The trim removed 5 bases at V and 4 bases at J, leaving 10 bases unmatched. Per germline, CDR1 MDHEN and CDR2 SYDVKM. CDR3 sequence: CASSLSQGAGNQPQHF. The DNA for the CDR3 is TGTGCCAGCAGTCTATCGCAGGGGGCTGGAAATCAGCCCCAGCATTTT.

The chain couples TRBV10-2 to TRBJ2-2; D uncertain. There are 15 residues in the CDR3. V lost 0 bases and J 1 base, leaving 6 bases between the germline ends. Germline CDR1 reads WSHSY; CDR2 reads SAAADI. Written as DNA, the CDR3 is TGCGCCAGCAGTGAGTCTCGACAGAACACCGGGGAGCTGTTTTTT. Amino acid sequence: CASSESRQNTGELFF.

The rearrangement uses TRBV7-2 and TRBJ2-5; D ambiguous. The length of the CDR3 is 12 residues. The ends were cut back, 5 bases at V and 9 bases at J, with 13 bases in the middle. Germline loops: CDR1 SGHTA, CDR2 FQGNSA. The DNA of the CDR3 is TGTGCCAGCAGCCCGATGCAGTTTGCCCAGTACTTC. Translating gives CASSPMQFAQYF.

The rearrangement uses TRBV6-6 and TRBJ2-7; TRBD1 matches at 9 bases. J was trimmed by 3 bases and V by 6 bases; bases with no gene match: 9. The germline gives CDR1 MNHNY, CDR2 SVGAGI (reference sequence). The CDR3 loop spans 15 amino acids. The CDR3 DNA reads TGTGCCAGCAGGCCCGGACAGGGGCCACTCTACGAGCAGTACTTC. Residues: CASRPGQGPLYEQYF.

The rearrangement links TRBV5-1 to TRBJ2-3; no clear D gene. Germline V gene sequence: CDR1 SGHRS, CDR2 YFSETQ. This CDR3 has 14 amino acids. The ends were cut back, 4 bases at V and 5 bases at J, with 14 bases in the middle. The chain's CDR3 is CASSPGMILDTQYF. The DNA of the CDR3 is TGCGCCAGCAGCCCCGGCATGATTCTAGATACGCAGTATTTT.

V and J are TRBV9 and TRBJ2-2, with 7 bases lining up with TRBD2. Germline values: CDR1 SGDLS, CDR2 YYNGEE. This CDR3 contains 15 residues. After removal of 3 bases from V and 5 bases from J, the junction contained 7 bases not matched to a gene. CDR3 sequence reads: CASSGLASFTGELFF. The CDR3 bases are TGTGCCAGCAGCGGACTAGCTTCTTTTACCGGGGAGCTGTTTTTT.

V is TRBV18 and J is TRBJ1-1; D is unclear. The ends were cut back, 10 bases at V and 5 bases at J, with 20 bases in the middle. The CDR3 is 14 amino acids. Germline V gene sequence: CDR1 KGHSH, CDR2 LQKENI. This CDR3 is CATQPPTPGTEAFF. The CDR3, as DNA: TGTGCCACGCAACCTCCGACCCCGGGTACTGAAGCTTTCTTT.

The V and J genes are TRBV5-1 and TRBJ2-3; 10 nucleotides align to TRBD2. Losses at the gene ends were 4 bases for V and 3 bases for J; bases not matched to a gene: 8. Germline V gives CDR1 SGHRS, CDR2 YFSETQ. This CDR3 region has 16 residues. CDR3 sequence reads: CASSPLLAGATDTQYF. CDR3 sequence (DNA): TGCGCCAGCAGCCCCCTCCTAGCGGGGGCTACAGATACGCAGTATTTT.

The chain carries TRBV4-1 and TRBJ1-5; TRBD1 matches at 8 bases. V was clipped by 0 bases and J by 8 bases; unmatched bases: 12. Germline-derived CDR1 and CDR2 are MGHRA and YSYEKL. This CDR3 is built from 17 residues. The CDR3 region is CASSQERQGQAGKPQHF. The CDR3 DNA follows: TGCGCCAGCAGCCAAGAACGTCAGGGACAGGCTGGAAAGCCCCAGCATTTT.

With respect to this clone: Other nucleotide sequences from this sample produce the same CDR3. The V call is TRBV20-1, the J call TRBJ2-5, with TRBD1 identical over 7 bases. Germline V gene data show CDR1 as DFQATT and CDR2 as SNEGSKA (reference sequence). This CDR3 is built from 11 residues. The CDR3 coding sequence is TGCAGCGCAGGGGGCCAAGAGACCCAGTACTTC. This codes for CSAGGQETQYF.